These 21 T cell receptor beta chains were all obtained from the same sample, sequenced in a study of OX40 agonist ivuxolimab in advanced cancers. Sequenced by immunoSEQ multiplex PCR; TCRdb stores in-frame clones only, minus some. The data contain 100,000 or so clones, approximately 90% of them singletons. The specimen was CD4+ or CD8+ T cells sorted from blood, collected in a trial of the OX40 agonist ivuxolimab. These receptors all come from an adult with an advanced solid tumor such as melanoma, head and neck, liver or kidney cancer.

V is TRBV19 and J is TRBJ2-7, with D uncertain. Germline lookup yields CDR1 LNHDA and CDR2 SQIVND (reference sequence). This CDR3 spans 13 amino acids. V was pared by 7 bases and J by 6 bases, with 16 bases between. The CDR3 DNA reads TGTGCCAGTATGGACCGGAACGCCCTCGAGCAGTACTTC. Its translation: CASMDRNALEQYF.

The chain has TRBV7-9 and TRBJ2-7; D not resolved. The germline CDR1 and CDR2 sequences are SEHNR and FQNEAQ (reference sequence). V lost 5 bases and J lost 0, with 5 bases in between. CDR3 size: 12 residues. Here the CDR3 DNA reads TGTGCCAGCAGCGTTAGCTCCTACGAGCAGTACTTC. Protein: CASSVSSYEQYF. Using reference TRBV7-9 and TRBJ2-7 for the parts outside the CDR3, the full variable domain is DTGVSQNPRHKITKRGQNVTFRCDPISEHNRLYWYRQTLGQGPEFLTYFQNEAQLEKSRLLSDRFSAERPKGSFSTLEIQRTEQGDSAMYLCASSVSSYEQYFGPGTRLTVT.

The chain couples TRBV5-1 to TRBJ2-1, with TRBD2 identical over 8 bases. Germline assignment: CDR1 SGHRS and CDR2 YFSETQ. The CDR3 extends over 15 amino acids. Losses at the gene ends were 3 bases for V and 5 bases for J; bases not matched to a gene: 7. CDR3 protein: CASSYLGLGHNEQFF. CDR3 coding DNA: TGCGCCAGCAGCTATTTGGGACTAGGGCACAATGAGCAGTTCTTC.

The chain joins TRBV25-1 to TRBJ2-7, with a possible D match to TRBD1 (5 bases). Looked up from germline, CDR1 is MGHDK and CDR2 is SYGVNS. Trimming removed 4 bases at V and 5 bases at J, with 18 bases between. The CDR3 is made up of 15 amino acids. CDR3 nucleotides: TGTGCCAGCAGTGCTACCTGGCAGGGAAGGCACGAGCAGTACGTC. Protein sequence: CASSATWQGRHEQYV.

The V gene is TRBV6-5, the J gene TRBJ1-4, with TRBD1 as a possible D gene (5 bases). The CDR3 sequence is 14 residues long. The V gene lost 8 bases and the J gene lost 5 bases, with 15 bases spanning the gap. Germline loops: CDR1 MNHEY, CDR2 SVGAGI. CDR3 amino acids: CASSWTRQNEKLFF. CDR3 nucleotides: TGTGCCAGCTCCTGGACAAGGCAAAATGAAAAACTGTTTTTT.

This chain connects TRBV5-1 to TRBJ2-7, with TRBD2 identical over 12 bases. This CDR3 contains 13 residues. Unmatched junction bases numbered 9, after V lost 5 bases and J lost 12 bases. CDR1 and CDR2 (germline): SGHRS, YFSETQ. The CDR3 sequence: CASSSGLAGTGYF. Written as DNA, the CDR3 is TGCGCCAGCAGTTCTGGACTAGCGGGGACCGGGTACTTC.

This chain connects TRBV5-1 to TRBJ2-3; 9 bases are shared with TRBD1. Unmatched junction bases numbered 11, after V lost 3 bases and J lost 3 bases. The germline CDR1 and CDR2 sequences are SGHRS and YFSETQ. The CDR3 extends over 17 amino acids. The CDR3 spells CASSSVTGGVKTDTQYF. CDR3 coding DNA: TGCGCCAGCAGCTCAGTAACAGGGGGCGTGAAGACAGATACGCAGTATTTT. Based on the CDR3 plus reference TRBV5-1 and TRBJ2-3, the full variable domain is KAGVTQTPRYLIKTRGQQVTLSCSPISGHRSVSWYQQTPGQGLQFLFEYFSETQRNKGNFPGRFSGRQFSNSRSEMNVSTLELGDSALYLCASSSVTGGVKTDTQYFGPGTRLTVL.

This clone has only one observation. J is TRBJ2-3 and V is TRBV2; 15 positions match TRBD2. The CDR3 is 19 residues long. With V trimmed by 7 bases and J by 1 base, 12 bases remained unmatched. Germline V gene sequence: CDR1 SNHLY, CDR2 FYNNEI. The CDR3 region is CASKAGTSGRRRGTDTQYF. CDR3 DNA sequence: TGTGCCAGCAAGGCCGGGACTAGCGGGAGGAGGAGGGGCACAGATACGCAGTATTTT.

The rearrangement uses TRBV6-1 and TRBJ2-1; 11 nucleotides agree with TRBD2. V was clipped by 4 bases and J by 0 bases; unmatched bases: 11. The CDR3 contains 19 residues. Germline lookup yields CDR1 MNHNS and CDR2 SASEGT. The CDR3 DNA reads TGTGCCAGCAGTGTGCGACTAGCGGGACTTAGGAGCTCCTACAATGAGCAGTTCTTC. It encodes CASSVRLAGLRSSYNEQFF.

The genes are TRBV19 and TRBJ2-2; unclear D gene. Trimming left V 7 bases short and J 4 bases short, with 4 bases between. Germline V CDR1 and CDR2: LNHDA, SQIVND (reference sequence). This CDR3 has 11 residues. The CDR3 reads CASTITGELFF. CDR3 nucleotide sequence: TGTGCCAGTACTATCACCGGGGAGCTGTTTTTT.

This clone is a singleton in its sample. The rearrangement joins TRBV25-1 to TRBJ1-2; 7 positions match TRBD1. V was pared by 5 bases and J by 2 bases, with 2 bases of the junction left unmatched. The CDR3 totals 13 residues. From germline, CDR1 is MGHDK and CDR2 SYGVNS. Here the CDR3 reads CASSLQGNYGYTF. In DNA form, the CDR3 reads TGTGCCAGCAGTTTACAGGGGAACTATGGCTACACCTTC.

The chain is built from TRBV6-5 and TRBJ1-2, with D unclear. Germline V gene data show CDR1 as MNHEY and CDR2 as SVGAGI. CDR3 length: 12 residues. V was cut by 7 bases and J by 6 bases, with 12 bases left in between. The CDR3 nucleotides are TGTGCCAGCAATCCCCCGGAGAATGGCTACACCTTC. This sequence encodes CASNPPENGYTF.

The J gene is TRBJ1-1, the V gene TRBV7-3; 7 nucleotides line up with TRBD1. CDR1 and CDR2 from the germline V gene are SGHTA and FQGTGA. This CDR3 contains 14 residues. J lost 1 base, V lost 6 bases, and 5 bases had no gene match. The CDR3 here is CASSFTGANTEAFF. CDR3 bases: TGTGCCAGCAGTTTTACAGGGGCGAACACTGAAGCTTTCTTT.

The rearrangement uses TRBV4-2 and TRBJ1-1; 7 bases match TRBD1. The CDR3 runs to 12 residues. CDR1 is LGHNA and CDR2 is YNFKEQ in the germline V gene. Unmatched junction bases numbered 0, after V lost 4 bases and J lost 4 bases. The CDR3 sequence: CASSPGGTEAFF. The CDR3 bases are TGTGCCAGCAGCCCAGGGGGCACTGAAGCTTTCTTT.

The V gene is TRBV5-5, the J gene TRBJ1-3; D unresolved. Germline-derived CDR1 and CDR2 are SGHKS and YYEKEE (reference sequence). V lost 2 bases, J lost 0 bases, and 9 bases lay in between. The CDR3 has 15 residues. The CDR3 DNA reads TGTGCCAGCAGCTTACAGAGGAGCTCTGGAAACACCATATATTTT. Its translation is CASSLQRSSGNTIYF.

The V gene is TRBV19, the J gene TRBJ2-1, with 10 bases that match TRBD2. J was trimmed by 0 bases and V by 6 bases; bases with no gene match: 8. CDR3 length equals 17 residues. Germline CDR1 LNHDA, CDR2 SQIVND (reference sequence). The CDR3 sequence: CASRTSGSPRSYNEQFF. The CDR3 DNA is TGTGCCAGTAGGACTAGCGGGTCGCCCCGCTCCTACAATGAGCAGTTCTTC.

V and J are TRBV27 and TRBJ2-7; 8 bases are a match to TRBD2. The CDR3 spans 14 residues. The ends lost 5 bases at V and 5 bases at J; junction bases unmatched: 8. Germline V gives CDR1 MNHEY, CDR2 SMNVEV (reference sequence). CDR3 protein: CASSPIHGGDEQYF. CDR3 bases: TGTGCCAGCAGTCCAATTCACGGGGGGGACGAGCAGTACTTC.

The J gene is TRBJ2-6, the V gene TRBV28; D gene unclear. Germline V gene data show CDR1 as MDHEN and CDR2 as SYDVKM. This CDR3 contains 17 residues. Trimming removed 6 bases at V and 2 bases at J, with 17 bases between. The CDR3 region is CASRGSPSIPGANVLTF. In DNA form, the CDR3 reads TGTGCCAGCAGGGGATCCCCCTCCATCCCTGGGGCCAACGTCCTGACTTTC. The full variable domain, completed using reference TRBV28 and TRBJ2-6, is DVKVTQSSRYLVKRTGEKVFLECVQDMDHENMFWYRQDPGLGLRLIYFSYDVKMKEKGDIPEGYSVSREKKERFSLILESASTNQTSMYLCASRGSPSIPGANVLTFGAGSRLTVL.

V usage is TRBV29-1 and J usage is TRBJ2-1; 14 bases match TRBD2. CDR1 and CDR2 from the germline V gene are SQVTM and ANQGSEA. This CDR3 contains 15 residues. With 7 bases clipped from V and 6 bases from J, the junction kept 8 bases outside the gene matches. Here the CDR3 reads CSAVSGTSGSNEQFF. The CDR3 region has the DNA TGCAGCGCGGTCTCCGGGACTAGCGGGAGCAATGAGCAGTTCTTC.

The chain has TRBV7-9 and TRBJ1-1; unclear D gene. Germline V gene data show CDR1 as SEHNR and CDR2 as FQNEAQ (reference sequence). This CDR3 is built from 13 residues. V gave up 5 bases and J gave up 0 bases, with 7 bases separating them. The CDR3 region is CASSRDMNTEAFF. In DNA form, the CDR3 reads TGTGCCAGCAGCCGTGACATGAACACTGAAGCTTTCTTT. The full variable domain, rest sourced from reference TRBV7-9 and TRBJ1-1, is DTGVSQNPRHKITKRGQNVTFRCDPISEHNRLYWYRQTLGQGPEFLTYFQNEAQLEKSRLLSDRFSAERPKGSFSTLEIQRTEQGDSAMYLCASSRDMNTEAFFGQGTRLTVV.

The rearrangement links TRBV7-2 to TRBJ2-2, with 10 nucleotides matching TRBD2. This CDR3 region has 16 residues. J lost 4 bases, V lost 6 bases, and 8 bases had no gene match. The germline V gene encodes CDR1 SGHTA and CDR2 FQGNSA. CDR3: CASRERGGVGTGELFF. For the CDR3, the DNA is TGTGCCAGCAGGGAGCGGGGGGGAGTGGGCACCGGGGAGCTGTTTTTT.